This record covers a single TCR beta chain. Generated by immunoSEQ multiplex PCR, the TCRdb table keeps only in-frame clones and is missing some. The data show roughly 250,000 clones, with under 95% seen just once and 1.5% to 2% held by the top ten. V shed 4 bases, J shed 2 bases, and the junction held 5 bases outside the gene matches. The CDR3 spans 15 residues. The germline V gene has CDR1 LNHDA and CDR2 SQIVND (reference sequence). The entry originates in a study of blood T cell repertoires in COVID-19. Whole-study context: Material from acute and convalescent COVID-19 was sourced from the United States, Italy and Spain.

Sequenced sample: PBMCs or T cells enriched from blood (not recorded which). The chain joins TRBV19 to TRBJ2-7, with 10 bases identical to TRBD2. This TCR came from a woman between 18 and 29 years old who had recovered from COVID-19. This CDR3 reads CASSRALAGAYEQYF. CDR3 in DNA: TGTGCCAGTAGTAGGGCGCTAGCGGGGGCCTACGAGCAGTACTTC.